These T cell receptor beta chains were read from a single sample in a study of early T cells in non-severe SARS-CoV-2 infection. TCRdb processed the 5' RACE reads anew with MiXCR; each CDR3 protein has one entry. The table records roughly 61,000 distinct CDR3 sequences, roughly 10% of them present only once. The specimen sequenced was whole blood. The receptors here all came from an adult who was a healthcare worker with PCR-confirmed SARS-CoV-2 infection or an uninfected control (not recorded which). The CDR3 runs from the conserved cysteine through the conserved F or W. The order of the fields is D gene, V gene, J gene, clone size, CDR3 protein, CDR3 DNA. D genes are given only for firm matches. Size is stated for part of the rows, as once, few or many counts, or as a class when the clone is expanded.

>NA|TRBV30|TRBJ1-2|few
CAWSPGLNYGYTF
TGTGCCTGGAGTCCAGGATTGAACTATGGCTACACCTTC
>TRBD2|TRBV7-2|TRBJ2-7|many
CASSFGGGIYEQYF
TGTGCCAGCAGCTTCGGCGGGGGGATCTACGAGCAGTACTTC
>NA|TRBV2|TRBJ2-1|many
CASTIPEYPSYNEQFF
TGTGCCAGCACTATCCCCGAGTACCCTTCCTACAATGAGCAGTTCTTC
>NA|TRBV5-1|TRBJ1-5|many
CASSLDVNQPQHF
TGCGCCAGCAGCTTGGACGTAAATCAGCCCCAGCATTTT
>NA|TRBV30|TRBJ2-5|many
CAWSVRVKETQYF
TGTGCCTGGAGTGTAAGGGTGAAAGAGACCCAGTACTTC
>NA|TRBV6-6|TRBJ2-2|few
CASSYSWAVDGELFF
TGTGCCAGCAGTTACTCGTGGGCCGTTGACGGGGAGCTGTTTTTT
>NA|TRBV24-1|TRBJ2-1|NA
CATSDSYGHRNEQFF
TGTGCCACCAGTGATAGTTATGGACATCGCAATGAGCAGTTCTTC
>NA|TRBV28|TRBJ1-3|many
CASSITGFGNTIYF
TGTGCCAGCAGTATTACAGGGTTTGGAAACACCATATATTTT
>NA|TRBV6-6|TRBJ1-1|few
CASSYSGGLSNTEAFF
TGTGCCAGCAGTTACTCCGGGGGATTGAGTAACACTGAAGCTTTCTTT
>NA|TRBV7-9|TRBJ2-3|NA
CASSLTGAYTDTQYF
TGTGCCAGCAGCTTAACAGGAGCTTACACAGATACGCAGTATTTT
>NA|TRBV7-8|TRBJ2-3|many
CASSLWLLGDNTDTQYF
TGTGCCAGCAGCTTATGGCTGCTTGGGGACAACACAGATACGCAGTATTTT
>NA|TRBV28|TRBJ1-6|many
CASTGPNSPLHF
TGTGCCAGCACAGGCCCTAATTCACCCCTCCACTTT
>TRBD1|TRBV2|TRBJ2-1|many
CASRATGEPYNEQFF
TGTGCCAGCAGAGCCACAGGGGAGCCCTACAATGAGCAGTTCTTC
>NA|TRBV5-4|TRBJ1-1|many
CASSWGPLNTEAFF
TGTGCCAGCAGCTGGGGACCTTTGAACACTGAAGCTTTCTTT
>TRBD1|TRBV2|TRBJ1-5|many
CASSEEGTGTALF
TGTGCCAGCAGTGAGGAGGGAACCGGGACAGCATTATTT
>TRBD2|TRBV6-6|TRBJ2-5|few
CASSYGSGTSTDGETQYF
TGTGCCAGCAGTTACGGCTCCGGGACTAGCACTGACGGCGAGACCCAGTACTTC
>TRBD1|TRBV30|TRBJ1-2|many
CAWQTGGGRYGYTF
TGTGCCTGGCAAACGGGAGGGGGCCGGTATGGCTACACCTTC
>NA|TRBV5-6|TRBJ2-6|few
CASSLSSGANVLTF
TGTGCCAGCAGCTTGAGCTCTGGGGCCAACGTCCTGACTTTC
>NA|TRBV6-6|TRBJ2-5|medium-sized
CASIRGVGETQYF
TGTGCCAGCATCCGCGGGGTAGGAGAGACCCAGTACTTC
>NA|TRBV4-3|TRBJ2-1|many
CASSQAWRSDDEQFF
TGCGCCAGCAGCCAAGCCTGGCGGAGCGACGATGAGCAGTTCTTC
>NA|TRBV18|TRBJ1-4|many
CASSSSEKLFF
TGTGCCAGCTCAAGTTCTGAAAAACTGTTTTTT
>TRBD1|TRBV14|TRBJ1-1|NA
CASSQKGRGRFVWGTEAFF
TGTGCCAGCAGCCAAAAGGGCAGGGGGCGGTTCGTCTGGGGCACTGAAGCTTTCTTT
>NA|TRBV29-1|TRBJ2-2|NA
CSGSYGAAGELFF
TGCAGCGGCTCCTACGGGGCGGCCGGGGAGCTGTTTTTT
>TRBD1|TRBV4-1|TRBJ2-7|many
CASSQETGNAVEQYF
TGCGCCAGCAGCCAGGAGACAGGGAACGCAGTCGAGCAGTACTTC
>TRBD1|TRBV6-2/TRBV6-3|TRBJ1-6|few
CASSHARTGANSPLHF
TGTGCCAGCAGCCATGCCCGGACAGGGGCAAATTCACCCCTCCACTTT
>NA|TRBV7-6|TRBJ2-3|few
CASSTQGASTDTQYF
TGTGCCAGCAGCACCCAGGGTGCCAGCACAGATACGCAGTATTTT
>NA|TRBV9|TRBJ1-5|once
CASNVAPYQPQHF
TGTGCCAGCAACGTAGCACCCTATCAGCCCCAGCATTTT
>TRBD2|TRBV12-3/TRBV12-4|TRBJ2-3|many
CASSFGLAGTDTQYF
TGTGCCAGCAGTTTCGGACTAGCTGGTACAGATACGCAGTATTTT
>NA|TRBV27|TRBJ2-1|few
CASSPQGASSYNEQFF
TGTGCCAGCAGCCCCCAAGGGGCCAGCTCCTACAATGAGCAGTTCTTC
>TRBD2|TRBV7-6|TRBJ2-1|few
CASSPRLAGVSFNEQFF
TGTGCCAGCAGCCCCAGACTAGCGGGTGTCTCTTTTAATGAGCAGTTCTTC
>NA|TRBV6-2/TRBV6-3|TRBJ2-7|many
CASSYPSRSGASYEQYF
TGTGCCAGCAGTTACCCCTCCAGGTCGGGGGCCTCCTACGAGCAGTACTTC
>NA|TRBV12-3/TRBV12-4|TRBJ1-5|many
CASSLAAHQPQHF
TGTGCCAGCAGTTTGGCAGCCCATCAGCCCCAGCATTTT
>TRBD2|TRBV7-2|TRBJ2-1|NA
CASSLWGRVAGYNEQFF
TGTGCCAGCAGCTTATGGGGCAGGGTAGCGGGGTACAATGAGCAGTTCTTC
>NA|TRBV27|TRBJ2-5|NA
CASRVAGGSVTQYF
TGTGCCAGCAGAGTAGCTGGGGGAAGTGTGACCCAGTACTTC
>TRBD2|TRBV27|TRBJ2-2|many
CASSPRLAAGELFF
TGTGCCAGCAGTCCAAGACTAGCGGCCGGGGAGCTGTTTTTT
>NA|TRBV7-6|TRBJ2-1|many
CASSLSGGFNNEQFF
TGTGCCAGCAGCTTAAGTGGGGGGTTCAACAATGAGCAGTTCTTC
>NA|TRBV9|TRBJ2-1|NA
CASSVGGAIPGEQFF
TGTGCCAGCAGCGTCGGTGGGGCCATCCCTGGGGAGCAGTTCTTC
>TRBD2|TRBV2|TRBJ2-2|many
CASQFALAGRPNTGELFF
TGTGCCAGCCAGTTCGCGCTAGCGGGGCGACCGAACACCGGGGAGCTGTTTTTT
>NA|TRBV20-1|TRBJ2-3|many
CSALRVSSTDTQYF
TGCAGTGCTCTTCGGGTATCGAGCACAGATACGCAGTATTTT
>NA|TRBV3-1|TRBJ1-1|many
CASSQPYTEAFF
TGTGCCAGCAGCCAACCGTACACTGAAGCTTTCTTT
>NA|TRBV24-1|TRBJ2-3|many
CATSESGPPSTDTQYF
TGTGCCACCAGTGAGTCGGGACCACCGAGCACAGATACGCAGTATTTT
>TRBD2|TRBV12-3/TRBV12-4|TRBJ2-3|many
CASTQVGLARNTQYF
TGTGCCAGCACCCAAGTGGGACTAGCGAGGAATACGCAGTATTTT
>NA|TRBV5-1|TRBJ2-3|many
CASSPGSTDTQYF
TGCGCCAGCAGCCCGGGAAGCACAGATACGCAGTATTTT
>TRBD1|TRBV6-2/TRBV6-3|TRBJ1-6|few
CASSYSRGQASNSPLHF
TGTGCCAGCAGTTACTCGCGGGGACAGGCGTCTAATTCACCCCTCCACTTT
>NA|TRBV4-3|TRBJ1-1|few
CASSQLPHTEAFF
TGCGCCAGCAGCCAACTACCTCACACTGAAGCTTTCTTT
>NA|TRBV29-1|TRBJ2-3|many
CSVPRGIRPKTGTSTDTQYF
TGCAGCGTTCCAAGGGGAATCCGACCTAAGACAGGTACTAGCACAGATACGCAGTATTTT